Below, one T cell receptor (beta chain) is given with its context. The antigen remains undetermined. A much larger clone lies one base from this, so it may be a read error. TCRdb redid the calling of the reads with MiXCR, one entry per CDR3 protein. This sample has 500,000 or so distinct CDR3 sequences, with more than 15% found just once. From germline, CDR1 is MGHRA and CDR2 YSYEKL. The CDR3 has 16 residues. This record comes from a study of T cell repertoires in cytomegalovirus infection. General study points: CMV carriers having the relevant HLA were flagged by cumulative public TCR beta family frequency.

The sample was CD8+ T cells from PBMCs. This chain connects TRBV4-1 to TRBJ1-2; D gene unclear. The TCR was taken from a human donor in good health (CMV status not recorded). Some clones in this sample may be carry-over from other donors' samples. The CDR3 region is CASSQESLVRTYVYTF. The CDR3 DNA follows: TGCGCCAGCAGCCAAGAATCCCTCGTGCGGACTTATGTCTACACCTTC.